The source of this TCR beta chain is a study of blood T cell repertoires in COVID-19. Overall study: The cDNA or gDNA used as material had been derived from T cells, B-cell-depleted T cells, or PBMCs.

Enrolment of Seattle patients took place during active infection, and they were followed longitudinally. Generated by immunoSEQ multiplex PCR, the TCRdb table keeps only in-frame clones and is missing some. The sample consists of roughly 290,000 clones, approximately 85% of them appearing once. V shed 2 bases and J shed 10 bases, with 18 bases lying between them. Germline CDR1 is SGHTA and CDR2 is FQGNSA. CDR3 size: 16 residues. The sequenced material came from peripheral blood. V gene TRBV7-2 combines with J gene TRBJ1-6; D unclear. This sequence was found in a human donor with COVID-19, enrolled during active disease. The donor label of this sample is uncertain. CDR3 nucleotide sequence: TGTGCCAGCAGCTTATTTCTGGGTGAGGAGGGCTCACCCCTCCACTTT. Translation gives CASSLFLGEEGSPLHF.